This T cell receptor beta chain was profiled in a study of CD8+ T cells in alopecia areata. Study background: Tofacitinib administration to treated patients was oral, at 5 to 10 mg twice daily. Broader study findings: Affected scalp, especially in alopecia totalis/universalis, had a higher clonality than normal scalp did. Numerous expanded lesional clones remained in scalp and blood during tofacitinib.

The sample's treatment: oral pan-JAK inhibitor, 5-10 mg twice daily. This clone appeared a few times. Its antigen is undetermined. Trimming pared 2 bases from V and 4 bases from J, leaving 2 bases between. In germline, CDR1 is MNHEY, CDR2 SVGAGI. The CDR3 covers 12 residues. Sequencing relied on a cDNA template that was reverse transcribed from extracted RNA. Using immunoSEQ multiplex PCR, the repertoire was profiled, and TCRdb retains in-frame clones only, with some absent. The sample holds about 100,000 clones, roughly three fifths seen once. The chain joins TRBV6-5 to TRBJ2-2, with no clear D. Here the sequenced sample was CD8+ T cells sorted from blood, taken at roughly week 55, from a patient treated with tofacitinib. This sequence was found in a human donor with alopecia areata. The CDR3 is CASSYTTGELFF. CDR3 sequence (DNA): TGTGCCAGCAGTTACACCACCGGGGAGCTGTTTTTT.